A single sample is the source of the 5 T cell receptor beta chains below, sequenced in a study of T cells after yellow fever vaccination. TCRdb used MiXCR to reprocess the 5' RACE reads, holding one entry per CDR3 protein. The repertoire holds 610,000 or so distinct CDR3 sequences, with 9% to 15% as singletons. This specimen consisted of PBMCs, obtained on the day of the yellow fever booster vaccination. All receptors derive from a man in his thirties or forties who received the YFV17D yellow fever vaccine.

The chain carries TRBV30 and TRBJ2-1, with no clear D. The CDR3 loop spans 12 amino acids. Trimming cost V 1 base and J 6 bases, with 7 bases left between them. Germline loops: CDR1 GTSNPN, CDR2 SVGIG (reference sequence). The CDR3 loop reads CAWSGSLNEQFF. The CDR3 DNA is TGTGCCTGGAGTGGGTCCCTCAATGAGCAGTTCTTC.

This clonotype appeared a few times. The CDR3 sequence: CASSRGRQAGNEQFF. DNA for the CDR3: TGTGCCAGCAGTCGAGGGAGGCAGGCGGGAAATGAGCAGTTCTTC. The rearrangement links TRBV7-2 to TRBJ2-1; D perhaps matches TRBD2 (6 bases). The CDR3 extends over 15 amino acids. Germline V gives CDR1 SGHTA, CDR2 FQGNSA. V gave up 6 bases and J gave up 7 bases, with 19 bases separating them.

This clonotype was counted a few times. The genes are TRBV30 and TRBJ2-5, with 7 bases fitting TRBD2. Germline trimming cut 3 bases from V and 0 bases from J; bases unmatched to any gene: 25. The CDR3 is made up of 21 amino acids. The germline gives CDR1 GTSNPN, CDR2 SVGIG (reference sequence). The CDR3 loop reads CAWSPPLVSGMPTRYQETQYF. The CDR3 DNA reads TGTGCCTGGAGCCCCCCCCTCGTCAGCGGGATGCCCACTCGGTACCAAGAGACCCAGTACTTC.

The gene calls are TRBV11-1 and TRBJ2-7; 9 nucleotides match TRBD2. In germline, CDR1 is SGHAT, CDR2 FQDESV (reference sequence). V dropped 5 bases and J dropped 1; count of bases not matched to a gene: 18. The CDR3 runs to 19 residues. The CDR3 DNA reads TGTGCCAGCAGCGCCCAACGACTAGCGGATACACCCATATCCTACGAGCAGTACTTC. It encodes CASSAQRLADTPISYEQYF.

There are a few counts of this clonotype. The V and J genes are TRBV16 and TRBJ2-1, with 10 nucleotides matching TRBD2. Germline V CDR1 and CDR2: KGHSY, FQNENV. The CDR3 is 17 residues long. The trim removed 7 bases at V and 8 bases at J, leaving 17 bases unmatched. CDR3 sequence reads: CASTHSGRPPEKDEQFF. In DNA form, the CDR3 reads TGTGCCAGCACCCATAGCGGGAGGCCTCCAGAGAAGGATGAGCAGTTCTTC.